The clone carrying this T cell receptor beta chain was observed at least ten times. Its antigen remains unidentified. This CDR3 is 16 amino acids long. The V gene's germline CDR1 is LNHDA and CDR2 SQIVND (reference sequence). Trimming at V came to 1 base and at J to 11 bases, leaving 9 bases not matched to a gene. This record comes from a study of spatial heterogeneity in lung cancer. Overall study findings and caveats: One measure, the expanded intratumoral alpha and beta TCR count, tracked tumor mutation counts.

Time point meaning: sample taken at primary tumor resection. Without sorting, whole RNA was sequenced from tumor, nontumor lung or frozen PBMC. TCRdb reanalysed the 5' RACE reads using MiXCR and keeps one entry per CDR3 protein. The table lists under 6,500 distinct CDR3 sequences, 8.9% of them singletons. This TCR was sampled from a female donor with early-stage non-small cell lung cancer. The gene calls are TRBV19 and TRBJ2-3, with TRBD2 identical over 13 bases. Sequenced here: lung tumor tissue, sampled at surgery. CDR3 loop: CASSIAGTSGTLRQYF. CDR3 DNA: TGTGCCAGTAGTATAGCCGGGACTAGCGGGACCTTACGGCAGTATTTT.